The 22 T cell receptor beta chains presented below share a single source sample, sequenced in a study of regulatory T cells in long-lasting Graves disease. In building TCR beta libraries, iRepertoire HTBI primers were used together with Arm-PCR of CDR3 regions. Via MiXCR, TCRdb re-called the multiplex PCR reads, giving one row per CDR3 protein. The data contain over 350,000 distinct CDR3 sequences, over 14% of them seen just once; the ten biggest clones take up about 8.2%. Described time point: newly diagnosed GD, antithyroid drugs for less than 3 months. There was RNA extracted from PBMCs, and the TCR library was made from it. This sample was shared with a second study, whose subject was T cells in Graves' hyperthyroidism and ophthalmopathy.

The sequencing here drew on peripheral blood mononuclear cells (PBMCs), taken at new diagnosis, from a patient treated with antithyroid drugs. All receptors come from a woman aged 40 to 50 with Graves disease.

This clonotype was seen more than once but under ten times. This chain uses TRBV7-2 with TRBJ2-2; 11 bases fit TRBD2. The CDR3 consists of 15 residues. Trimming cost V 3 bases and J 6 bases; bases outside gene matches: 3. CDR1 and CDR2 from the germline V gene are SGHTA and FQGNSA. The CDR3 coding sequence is TGTGCCAGCAGCTTTGAACTAGCGGGAGCCGGGGAGCTGTTTTTT. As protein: CASSFELAGAGELFF.

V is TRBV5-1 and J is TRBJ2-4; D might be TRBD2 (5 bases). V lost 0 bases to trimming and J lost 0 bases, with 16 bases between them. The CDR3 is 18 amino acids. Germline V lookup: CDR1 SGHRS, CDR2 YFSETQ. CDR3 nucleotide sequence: TGCGCCAGCAGCTTGGGGGGAGACGGAGAAATAGCCAAAAACATTCAGTACTTC. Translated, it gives CASSLGGDGEIAKNIQYF.

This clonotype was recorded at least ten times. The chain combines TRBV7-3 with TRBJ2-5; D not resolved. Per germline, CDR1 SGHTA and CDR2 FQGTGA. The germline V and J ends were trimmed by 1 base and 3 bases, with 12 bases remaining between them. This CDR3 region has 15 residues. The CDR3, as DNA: TGTGCCAGCAGCTTAAAGGCAGGTCGTAAAGAGACCCAGTACTTC. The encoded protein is CASSLKAGRKETQYF.

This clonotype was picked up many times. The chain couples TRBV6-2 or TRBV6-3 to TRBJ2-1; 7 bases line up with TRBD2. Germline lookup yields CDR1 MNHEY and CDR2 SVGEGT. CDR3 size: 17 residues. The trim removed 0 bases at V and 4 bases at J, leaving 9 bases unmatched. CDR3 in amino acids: CASSYSMVGGPYNEQFF. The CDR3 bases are TGTGCCAGCAGTTACTCGATGGTGGGAGGGCCTTACAATGAGCAGTTCTTC.

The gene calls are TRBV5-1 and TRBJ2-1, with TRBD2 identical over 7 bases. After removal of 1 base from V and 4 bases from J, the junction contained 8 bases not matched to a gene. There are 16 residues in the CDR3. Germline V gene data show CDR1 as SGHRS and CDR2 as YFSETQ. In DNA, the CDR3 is TGCGCCAGCAGCTTGCATGGGGGGGGACCGTACAATGAGCAGTTCTTC. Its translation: CASSLHGGGPYNEQFF.

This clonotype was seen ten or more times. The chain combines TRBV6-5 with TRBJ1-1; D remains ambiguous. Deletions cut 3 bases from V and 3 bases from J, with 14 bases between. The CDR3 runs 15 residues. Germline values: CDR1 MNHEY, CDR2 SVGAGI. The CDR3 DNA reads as TGTGCCAGCAGTTATGTATGGGTGACGGACACTGAAGCTTTCTTT. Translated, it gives CASSYVWVTDTEAFF.

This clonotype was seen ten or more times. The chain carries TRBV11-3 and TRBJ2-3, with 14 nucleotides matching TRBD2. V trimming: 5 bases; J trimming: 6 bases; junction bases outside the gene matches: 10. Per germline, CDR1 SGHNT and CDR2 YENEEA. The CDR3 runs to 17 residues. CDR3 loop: CASSHGTSGRNTDTQYF. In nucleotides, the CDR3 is TGTGCCAGCAGCCACGGGACTAGCGGGAGAAATACCGATACGCAGTATTTT.

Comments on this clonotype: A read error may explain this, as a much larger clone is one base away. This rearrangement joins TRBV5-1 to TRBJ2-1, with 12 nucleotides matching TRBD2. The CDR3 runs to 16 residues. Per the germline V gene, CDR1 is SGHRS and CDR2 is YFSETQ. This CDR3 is CASSSGLAGISNEQFF. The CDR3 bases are TGTGCCAGCAGCTCCGGACTAGCGGGAATTTCCAATGAGCAGTTCTTC.

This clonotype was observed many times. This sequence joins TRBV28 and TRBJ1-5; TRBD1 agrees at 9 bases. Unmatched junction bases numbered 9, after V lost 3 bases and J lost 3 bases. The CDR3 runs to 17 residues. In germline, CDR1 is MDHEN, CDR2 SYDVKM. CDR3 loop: CASSFRDRALYNQPQHF. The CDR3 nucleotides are TGTGCCAGCAGTTTCCGGGACAGGGCGCTCTACAATCAGCCCCAGCATTTT. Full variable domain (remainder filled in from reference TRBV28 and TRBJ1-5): DVKVTQSSRYLVKRTGEKVFLECVQDMDHENMFWYRQDPGLGLRLIYFSYDVKMKEKGDIPEGYSVSREKKERFSLILESASTNQTSMYLCASSFRDRALYNQPQHFGDGTRLSIL.

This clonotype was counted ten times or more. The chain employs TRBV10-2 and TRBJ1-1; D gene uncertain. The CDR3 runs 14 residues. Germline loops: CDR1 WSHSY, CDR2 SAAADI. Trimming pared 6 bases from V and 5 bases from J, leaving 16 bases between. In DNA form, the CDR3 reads TGCGCCAGCAGATTTCTTGGGAGGGAGACTGAAGCTTTCTTT. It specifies CASRFLGRETEAFF.

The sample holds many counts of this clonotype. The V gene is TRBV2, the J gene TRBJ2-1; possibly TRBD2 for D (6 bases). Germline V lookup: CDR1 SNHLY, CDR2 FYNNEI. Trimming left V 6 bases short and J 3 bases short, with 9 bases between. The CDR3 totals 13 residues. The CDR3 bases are TGTGCCAGCAGGGGGACTGACTACAATGAGCAGTTCTTC. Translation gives CASRGTDYNEQFF.

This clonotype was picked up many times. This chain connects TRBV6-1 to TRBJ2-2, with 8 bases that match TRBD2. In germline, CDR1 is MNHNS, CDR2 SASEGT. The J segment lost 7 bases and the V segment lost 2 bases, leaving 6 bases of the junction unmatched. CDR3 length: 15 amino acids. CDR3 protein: CASSEKAGVYGELFF. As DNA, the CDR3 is TGTGCCAGCAGTGAAAAAGCGGGAGTTTACGGGGAGCTGTTTTTT.

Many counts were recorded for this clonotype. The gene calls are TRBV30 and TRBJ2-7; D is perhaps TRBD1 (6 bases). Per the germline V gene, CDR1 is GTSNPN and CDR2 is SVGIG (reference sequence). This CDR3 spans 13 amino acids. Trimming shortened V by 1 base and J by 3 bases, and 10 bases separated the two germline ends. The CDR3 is CAWSAGVGYEQYF. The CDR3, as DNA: TGTGCCTGGAGTGCAGGGGTCGGCTACGAGCAGTACTTC.

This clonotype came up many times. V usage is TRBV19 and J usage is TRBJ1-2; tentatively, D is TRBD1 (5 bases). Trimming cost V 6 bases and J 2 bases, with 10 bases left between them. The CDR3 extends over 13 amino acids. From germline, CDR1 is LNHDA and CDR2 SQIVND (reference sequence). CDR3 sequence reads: CASSGQSNYGYTF. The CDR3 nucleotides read TGTGCCAGTAGCGGACAATCCAACTATGGCTACACCTTC.

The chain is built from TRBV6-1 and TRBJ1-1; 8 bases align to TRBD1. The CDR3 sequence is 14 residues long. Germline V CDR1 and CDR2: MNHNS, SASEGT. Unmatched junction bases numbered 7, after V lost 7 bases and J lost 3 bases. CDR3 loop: CASIKDRVHTEAFF. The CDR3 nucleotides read TGTGCCAGCATCAAGGACAGGGTACACACTGAAGCTTTCTTT.

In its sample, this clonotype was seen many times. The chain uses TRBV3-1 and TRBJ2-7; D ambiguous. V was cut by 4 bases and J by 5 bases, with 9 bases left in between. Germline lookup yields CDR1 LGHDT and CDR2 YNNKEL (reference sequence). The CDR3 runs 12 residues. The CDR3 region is CASSRSGNEQYF. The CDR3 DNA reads TGTGCCAGCAGCCGAAGTGGAAACGAGCAGTACTTC.

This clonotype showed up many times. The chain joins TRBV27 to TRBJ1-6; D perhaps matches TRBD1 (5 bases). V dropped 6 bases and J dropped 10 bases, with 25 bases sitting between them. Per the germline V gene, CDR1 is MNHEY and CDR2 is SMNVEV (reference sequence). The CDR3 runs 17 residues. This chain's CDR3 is CASRPFTGARTGSPLHF. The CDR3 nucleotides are TGTGCCAGCAGACCTTTTACCGGGGCAAGGACGGGGTCACCCCTCCACTTT.

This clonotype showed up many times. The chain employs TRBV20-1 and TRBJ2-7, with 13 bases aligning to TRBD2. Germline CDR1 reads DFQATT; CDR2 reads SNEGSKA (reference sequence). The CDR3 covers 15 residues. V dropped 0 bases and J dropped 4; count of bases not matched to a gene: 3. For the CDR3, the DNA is TGCAGTGCTAGAGAACTAGCGGGAGGGATGTACGAGCAGTACTTC. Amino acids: CSARELAGGMYEQYF.

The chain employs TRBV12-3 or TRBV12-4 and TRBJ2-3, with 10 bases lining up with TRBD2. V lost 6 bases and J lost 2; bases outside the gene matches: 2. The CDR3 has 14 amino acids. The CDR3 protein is CASRLAGTTDTQYF. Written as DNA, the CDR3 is TGTGCCAGCAGACTAGCGGGAACCACAGATACGCAGTATTTT.

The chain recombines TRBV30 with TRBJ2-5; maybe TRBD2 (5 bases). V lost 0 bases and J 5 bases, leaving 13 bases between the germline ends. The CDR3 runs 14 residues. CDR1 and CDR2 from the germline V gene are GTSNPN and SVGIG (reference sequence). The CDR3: CAWSVFRTGETQYF. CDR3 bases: TGTGCCTGGAGTGTCTTTCGGACTGGGGAGACCCAGTACTTC.

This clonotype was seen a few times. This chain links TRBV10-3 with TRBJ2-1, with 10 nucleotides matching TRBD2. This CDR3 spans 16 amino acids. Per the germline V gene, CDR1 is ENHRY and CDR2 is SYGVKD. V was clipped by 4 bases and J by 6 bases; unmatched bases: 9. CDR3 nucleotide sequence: TGTGCCATCAGTGGGTCCCGCCTAGCGGGAGTCAATGAGCAGTTCTTC. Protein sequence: CAISGSRLAGVNEQFF.

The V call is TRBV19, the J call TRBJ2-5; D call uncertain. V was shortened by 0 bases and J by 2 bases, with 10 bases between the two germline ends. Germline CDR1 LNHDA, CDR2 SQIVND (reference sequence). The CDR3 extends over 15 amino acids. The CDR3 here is CASSIDQDGQETQYF. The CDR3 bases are TGTGCCAGTAGTATAGATCAGGACGGGCAAGAGACCCAGTACTTC.